These 7 T cell receptor beta chains were all obtained from the same sample, sequenced in a study of T cells after yellow fever vaccination. Via MiXCR, TCRdb re-called the 5' RACE reads, giving one row per CDR3 protein. The sample shows 300,000 or so distinct CDR3 sequences, around 6.8% of them seen only once. Sample: PBMCs, taken around 45 days after the first yellow fever vaccination. The receptor source for this set is a man in his late teens or twenties who received the YFV17D yellow fever vaccine.

The chain recombines TRBV7-9 with TRBJ2-7; possibly TRBD1 for D (6 bases). Germline V gene lookup returns CDR1 SEHNR and CDR2 FQNEAQ (reference sequence). The V end lost 4 bases, the J end lost 0 bases, and 13 bases lay between the germline ends. This CDR3 region has 15 residues. The DNA for the CDR3 is TGTGCCAGCAGCTCGTCAGGGGTCCCCTCCTACGAGCAGTACTTC. Its translation: CASSSSGVPSYEQYF.

This clonotype was picked up many times. This chain joins TRBV15 and TRBJ2-5; D unclear. This CDR3 contains 16 residues. CDR1 is LNHNV, CDR2 YYDKDF, per germline (reference sequence). Trimming stripped 0 bases from V and 0 bases from J, with 11 bases between. The CDR3 spells CATSRDVDSYQETQYF. The CDR3 region has the DNA TGTGCCACCAGCAGAGATGTAGACTCGTACCAAGAGACCCAGTACTTC.

This clonotype has just a few counts. The chain combines TRBV7-9 with TRBJ2-7; 9 nucleotides match TRBD1. The CDR3 runs to 15 residues. V was pared by 3 bases and J by 5 bases, with 8 bases of the junction left unmatched. Per germline, CDR1 SEHNR and CDR2 FQNEAQ (reference sequence). The CDR3 sequence is CASSFHRDRVHEQYF. The CDR3 DNA is TGTGCCAGCAGCTTTCACCGGGACAGGGTCCACGAGCAGTACTTC.

The V and J genes are TRBV20-1 and TRBJ2-1; 10 bases line up with TRBD2. The germline V gene encodes CDR1 DFQATT and CDR2 SNEGSKA (reference sequence). Trimming removed 3 bases from V and 1 base from J; junction bases left unmatched: 6. The CDR3 contains 16 residues. CDR3 loop: CSARSSGGPSYNEQFF. Here the CDR3 DNA reads TGCAGTGCTAGGTCTAGCGGGGGACCATCCTACAATGAGCAGTTCTTC.

The gene calls are TRBV12-3 or TRBV12-4 and TRBJ1-5; D is ambiguous. The ends were cut back, 0 bases at V and 5 bases at J, with 8 bases in the middle. This CDR3 has 14 amino acids. For the CDR3, the DNA is TGTGCCAGCAGTTTAGCTACAGCGGATCAGCCCCAGCATTTT. Translating it yields CASSLATADQPQHF.

The count of this clonotype is one. V is TRBV24-1 and J is TRBJ2-1; D is unresolved. Germline CDR1 KGHDR, CDR2 SFDVKD. Trimming shortened V by 2 bases and J by 1 base, and 5 bases separated the two germline ends. CDR3 length equals 14 residues. The CDR3: CATSDSGSYNEQFF. In DNA form, the CDR3 reads TGTGCCACCAGTGATTCCGGTTCCTACAATGAGCAGTTCTTC.

This clonotype was seen at least ten times. The genes are TRBV28 and TRBJ1-2, with 8 bases fitting TRBD1. V dropped 2 bases and J dropped 3; count of bases not matched to a gene: 2. Germline lookup yields CDR1 MDHEN and CDR2 SYDVKM. The CDR3 loop spans 14 amino acids. CDR3 nucleotides: TGTGCCAGCAGTTTACAGGGGGCTGACTATGGCTACACCTTC. This translates into CASSLQGADYGYTF.